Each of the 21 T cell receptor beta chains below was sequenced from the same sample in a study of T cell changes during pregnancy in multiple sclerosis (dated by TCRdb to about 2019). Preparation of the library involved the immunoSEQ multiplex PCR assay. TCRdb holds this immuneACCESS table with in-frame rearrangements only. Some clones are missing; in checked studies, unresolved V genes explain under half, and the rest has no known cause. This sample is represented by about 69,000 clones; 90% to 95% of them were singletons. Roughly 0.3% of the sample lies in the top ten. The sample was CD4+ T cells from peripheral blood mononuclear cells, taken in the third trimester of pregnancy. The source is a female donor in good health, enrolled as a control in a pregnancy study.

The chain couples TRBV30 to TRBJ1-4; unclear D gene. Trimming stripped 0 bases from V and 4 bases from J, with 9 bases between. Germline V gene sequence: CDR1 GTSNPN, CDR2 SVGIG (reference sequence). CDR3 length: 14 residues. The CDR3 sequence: CAWSVRRGNEKLFF. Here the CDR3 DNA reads TGTGCCTGGAGTGTAAGACGGGGTAATGAAAAACTGTTTTTT.

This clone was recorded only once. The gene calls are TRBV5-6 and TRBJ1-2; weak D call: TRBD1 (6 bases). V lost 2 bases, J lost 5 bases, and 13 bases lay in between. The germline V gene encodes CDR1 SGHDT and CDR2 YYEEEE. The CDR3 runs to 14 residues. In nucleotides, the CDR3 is TGTGCCAGCAGCTTATACGGGGGGCATTATGGCTACACCTTC. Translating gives CASSLYGGHYGYTF.

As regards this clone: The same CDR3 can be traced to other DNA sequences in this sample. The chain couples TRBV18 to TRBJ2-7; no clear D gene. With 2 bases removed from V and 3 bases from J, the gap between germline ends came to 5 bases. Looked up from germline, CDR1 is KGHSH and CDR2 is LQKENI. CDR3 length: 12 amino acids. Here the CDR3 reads CASSPSSYEQYF. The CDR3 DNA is TGTGCCAGCTCACCATCCAGCTACGAGCAGTACTTC.

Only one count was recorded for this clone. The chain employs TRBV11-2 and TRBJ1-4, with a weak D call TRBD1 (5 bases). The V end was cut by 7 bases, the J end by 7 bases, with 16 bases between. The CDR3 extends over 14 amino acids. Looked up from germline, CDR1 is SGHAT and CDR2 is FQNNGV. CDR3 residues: CASTYPGRGEKLFF. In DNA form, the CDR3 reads TGTGCCAGCACATACCCCGGAAGGGGTGAAAAACTGTTTTTT. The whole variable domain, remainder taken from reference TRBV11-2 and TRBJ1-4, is EAGVAQSPRYKIIEKRQSVAFWCNPISGHATLYWYQQILGQGPKLLIQFQNNGVVDDSQLPKDRFSAERLKGVDSTLKIQPAKLEDSAVYLCASTYPGRGEKLFFGSGTQLSVL.

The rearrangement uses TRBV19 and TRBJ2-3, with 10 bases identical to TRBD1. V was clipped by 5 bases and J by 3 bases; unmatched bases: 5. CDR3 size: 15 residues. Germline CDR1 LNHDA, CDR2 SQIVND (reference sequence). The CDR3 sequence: CASSQGQGLTDTQYF. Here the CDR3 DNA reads TGTGCCAGTAGTCAGGGACAGGGGTTGACAGATACGCAGTATTTT. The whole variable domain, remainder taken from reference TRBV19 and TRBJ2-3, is DGGITQSPKYLFRKEGQNVTLSCEQNLNHDAMYWYRQDPGQGLRLIYYSQIVNDFQKGDIAEGYSVSREKKESFPLTVTSAQKNPTAFYLCASSQGQGLTDTQYFGPGTRLTVL.

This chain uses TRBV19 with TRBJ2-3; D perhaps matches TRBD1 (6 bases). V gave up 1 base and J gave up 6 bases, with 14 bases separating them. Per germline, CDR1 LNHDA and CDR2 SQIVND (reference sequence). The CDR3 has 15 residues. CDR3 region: CASSIGALGADTQYF. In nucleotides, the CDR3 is TGTGCCAGTAGTATAGGAGCGTTGGGGGCGGATACGCAGTATTTT.

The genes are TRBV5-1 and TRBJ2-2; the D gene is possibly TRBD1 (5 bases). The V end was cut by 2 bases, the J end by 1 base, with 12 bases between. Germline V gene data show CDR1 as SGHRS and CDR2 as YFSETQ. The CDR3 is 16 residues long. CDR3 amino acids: CASSFTSTGNTGELFF. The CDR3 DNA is TGCGCCAGCAGCTTCACATCAACAGGGAACACCGGGGAGCTGTTTTTT.

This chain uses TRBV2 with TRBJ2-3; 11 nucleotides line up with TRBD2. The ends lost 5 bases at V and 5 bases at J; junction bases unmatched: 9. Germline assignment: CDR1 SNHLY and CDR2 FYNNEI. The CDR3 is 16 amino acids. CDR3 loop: CASSPLAGGAGDTQYF. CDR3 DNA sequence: TGTGCCAGCAGTCCATTAGCGGGGGGGGCGGGAGATACGCAGTATTTT.

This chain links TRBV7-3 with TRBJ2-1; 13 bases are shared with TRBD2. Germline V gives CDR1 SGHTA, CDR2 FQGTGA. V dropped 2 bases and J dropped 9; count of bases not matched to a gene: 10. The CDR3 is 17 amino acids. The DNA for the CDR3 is TGTGCCAGCAGCTTAGGTCCCACTAGCGGGGGGGCCGGTGAGCAGTTCTTC. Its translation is CASSLGPTSGGAGEQFF.

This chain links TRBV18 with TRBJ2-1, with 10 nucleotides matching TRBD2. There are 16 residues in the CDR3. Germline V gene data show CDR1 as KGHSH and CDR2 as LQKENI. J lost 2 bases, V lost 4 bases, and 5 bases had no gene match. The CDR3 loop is CASSQLAGTAYNEQFF. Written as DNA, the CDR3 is TGTGCCAGCTCACAACTAGCGGGGACCGCCTACAATGAGCAGTTCTTC.

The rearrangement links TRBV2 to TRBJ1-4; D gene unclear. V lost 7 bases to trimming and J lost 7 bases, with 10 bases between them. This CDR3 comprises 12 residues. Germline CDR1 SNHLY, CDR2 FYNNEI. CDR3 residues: CASTLRSEKLFF. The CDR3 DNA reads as TGTGCCAGCACTCTAAGGAGTGAAAAACTGTTTTTT. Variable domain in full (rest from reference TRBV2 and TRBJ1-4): EPEVTQTPSHQVTQMGQEVILRCVPISNHLYFYWYRQILGQKVEFLVSFYNNEISEKSEIFDDQFSVERPDGSNFTLKIRSTKLEDSAMYFCASTLRSEKLFFGSGTQLSVL.

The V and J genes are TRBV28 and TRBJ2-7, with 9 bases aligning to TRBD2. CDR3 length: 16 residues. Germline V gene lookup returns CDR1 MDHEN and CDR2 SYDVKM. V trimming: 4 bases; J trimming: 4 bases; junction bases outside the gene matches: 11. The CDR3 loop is CASSSQGSGGGYEQYF. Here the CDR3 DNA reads TGTGCCAGCAGTTCCCAAGGTAGCGGGGGAGGTTACGAGCAGTACTTC.

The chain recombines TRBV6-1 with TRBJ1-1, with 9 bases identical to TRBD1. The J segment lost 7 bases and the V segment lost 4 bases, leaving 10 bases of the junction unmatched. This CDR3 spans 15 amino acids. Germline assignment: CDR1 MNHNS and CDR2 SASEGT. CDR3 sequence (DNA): TGTGCCAGCAGTGTTACCGGGACAGGGAATTTTGAAGCTTTCTTT. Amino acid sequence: CASSVTGTGNFEAFF.

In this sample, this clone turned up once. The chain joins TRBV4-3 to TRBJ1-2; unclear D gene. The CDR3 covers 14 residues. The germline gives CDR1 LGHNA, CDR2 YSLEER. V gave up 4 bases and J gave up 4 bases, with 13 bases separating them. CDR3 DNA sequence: TGCGCCAGCAGCCGTGTACAGACTACCTATGGCTACACCTTC. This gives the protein CASSRVQTTYGYTF.

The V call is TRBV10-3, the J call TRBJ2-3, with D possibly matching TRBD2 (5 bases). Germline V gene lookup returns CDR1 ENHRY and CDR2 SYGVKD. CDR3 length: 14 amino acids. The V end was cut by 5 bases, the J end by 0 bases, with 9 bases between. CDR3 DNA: TGTGCCATCAGTTTTAGCGCCAGCACAGATACGCAGTATTTT. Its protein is CAISFSASTDTQYF.

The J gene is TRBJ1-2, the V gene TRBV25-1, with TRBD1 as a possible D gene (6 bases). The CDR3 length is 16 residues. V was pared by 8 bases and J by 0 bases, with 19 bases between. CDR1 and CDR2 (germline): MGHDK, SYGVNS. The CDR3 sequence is CASSVAGARANYGYTF. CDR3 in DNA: TGTGCCAGCTCGGTGGCGGGGGCGAGAGCTAACTATGGCTACACCTTC.

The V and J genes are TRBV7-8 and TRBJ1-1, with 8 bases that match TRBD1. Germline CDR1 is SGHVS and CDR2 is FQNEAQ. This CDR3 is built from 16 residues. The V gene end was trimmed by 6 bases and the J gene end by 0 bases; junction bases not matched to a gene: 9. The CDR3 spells CASRRMAGGMNTEAFF. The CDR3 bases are TGTGCCAGCAGGCGAATGGCAGGGGGCATGAACACTGAAGCTTTCTTT.

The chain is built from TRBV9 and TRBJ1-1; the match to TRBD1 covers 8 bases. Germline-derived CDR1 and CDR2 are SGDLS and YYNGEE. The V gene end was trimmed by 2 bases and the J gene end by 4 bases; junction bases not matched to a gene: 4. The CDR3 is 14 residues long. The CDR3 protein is CASSVDDRGTEAFF. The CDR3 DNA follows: TGTGCCAGCAGCGTCGACGACAGGGGCACTGAAGCTTTCTTT.

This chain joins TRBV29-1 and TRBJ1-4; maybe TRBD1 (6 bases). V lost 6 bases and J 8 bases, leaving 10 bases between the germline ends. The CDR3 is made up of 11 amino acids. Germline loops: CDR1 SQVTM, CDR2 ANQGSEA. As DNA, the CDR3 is TGCAGCGTGCGGACAGCAGAAAAACTGTTTTTT. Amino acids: CSVRTAEKLFF. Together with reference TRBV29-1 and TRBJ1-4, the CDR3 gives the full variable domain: SAVISQKPSRDICQRGTSLTIQCQVDSQVTMMFWYRQQPGQSLTLIATANQGSEATYESGFVIDKFPISRPNLTFSTLTVSNMSPEDSSIYLCSVRTAEKLFFGSGTQLSVL.

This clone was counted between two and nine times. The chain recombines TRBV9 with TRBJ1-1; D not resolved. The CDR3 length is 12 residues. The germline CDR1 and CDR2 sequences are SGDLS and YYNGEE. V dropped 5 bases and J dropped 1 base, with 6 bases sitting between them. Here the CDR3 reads CASSRRNTEAFF. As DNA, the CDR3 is TGTGCCAGCAGTAGGAGGAACACTGAAGCTTTCTTT.

The CDR3 sequence is CASSPFAGPYNEQFF. CDR3 DNA: TGTGCCAGCAGTCCTTTTGCTGGGCCCTACAATGAGCAGTTCTTC. The gene calls are TRBV6-1 and TRBJ2-1, with no clear D. With 5 bases removed from V and 2 bases from J, the gap between germline ends came to 13 bases. The CDR3 covers 15 residues. Germline V gene lookup returns CDR1 MNHNS and CDR2 SASEGT.